This T cell receptor beta chain was recorded in a study of T cell therapy after organ transplantation. This clone was picked up one time. Its antigen is undetermined. Sequencing used immunoSEQ multiplex PCR; TCRdb keeps in-frame clones, though not all of them. This table holds approximately 3,100 clones, around 81% found once. CDR3 length: 13 residues. Trimming took off 1 base at V and 9 bases at J, with 12 bases between the two ends. The germline V gene has CDR1 MDHEN and CDR2 SYDVKM. Time point given: 4-8 weeks after completion of therapy. Study observations and caveats: Nonresponders had marked pretherapy clonal expansions and little post-therapy change.

V usage is TRBV28 and J usage is TRBJ2-5, with a weak D call TRBD2 (5 bases). The sequenced sample was CD8+ T cells from blood, obtained after autologous CMV-specific T cell therapy. This receptor was identified in a human patient who had received a solid organ transplant and had CMV disease. Certain T cells may be donor cells from the graft. In DNA, the CDR3 is TGTGCCAGCAGTTTATCCCTCCGAGGGCCCCAGTACTTC. It codes for CASSLSLRGPQYF.